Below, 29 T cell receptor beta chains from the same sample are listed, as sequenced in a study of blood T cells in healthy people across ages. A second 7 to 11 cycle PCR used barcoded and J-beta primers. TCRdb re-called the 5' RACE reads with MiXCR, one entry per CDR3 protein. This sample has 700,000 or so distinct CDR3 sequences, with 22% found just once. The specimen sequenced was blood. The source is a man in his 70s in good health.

This CDR3 reads CASSLRQDRTDTQYF. DNA for the CDR3: TGCGCCAGCAGCTTACGCCAGGACCGCACAGATACGCAGTATTTT. The chain is built from TRBV5-1 and TRBJ2-3; D ambiguous. Germline assignment: CDR1 SGHRS and CDR2 YFSETQ. V lost 2 bases to trimming and J lost 1 base, with 11 bases between them. CDR3 length: 15 amino acids.

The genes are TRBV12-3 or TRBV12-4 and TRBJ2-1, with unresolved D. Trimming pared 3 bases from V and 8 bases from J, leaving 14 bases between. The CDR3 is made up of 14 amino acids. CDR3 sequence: CASSFDTEVYEQFF. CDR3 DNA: TGTGCCAGCAGTTTCGACACCGAGGTATATGAGCAGTTCTTC.

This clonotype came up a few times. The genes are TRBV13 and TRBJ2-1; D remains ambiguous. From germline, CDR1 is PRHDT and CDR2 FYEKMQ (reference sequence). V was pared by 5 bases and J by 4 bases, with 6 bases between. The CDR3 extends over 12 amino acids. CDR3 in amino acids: CASSQKYNEQFF. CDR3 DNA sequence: TGTGCCAGCAGCCAAAAGTACAATGAGCAGTTCTTC.

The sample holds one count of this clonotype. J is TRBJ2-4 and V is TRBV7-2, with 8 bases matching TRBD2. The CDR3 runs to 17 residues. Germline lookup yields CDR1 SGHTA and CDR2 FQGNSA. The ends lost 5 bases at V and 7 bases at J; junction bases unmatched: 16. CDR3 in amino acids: CASSLETGSGGSNIQYF. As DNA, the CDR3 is TGTGCCAGCAGCCTAGAAACAGGGTCGGGAGGGAGCAACATTCAGTACTTC.

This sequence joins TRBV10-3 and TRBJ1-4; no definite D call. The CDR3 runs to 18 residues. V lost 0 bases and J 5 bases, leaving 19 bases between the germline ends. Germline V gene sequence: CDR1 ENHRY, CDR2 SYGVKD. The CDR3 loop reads CAISESSTLTGPNEKLFF. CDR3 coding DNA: TGTGCCATCAGTGAGTCGTCGACCTTAACCGGACCGAATGAAAAACTGTTTTTT.

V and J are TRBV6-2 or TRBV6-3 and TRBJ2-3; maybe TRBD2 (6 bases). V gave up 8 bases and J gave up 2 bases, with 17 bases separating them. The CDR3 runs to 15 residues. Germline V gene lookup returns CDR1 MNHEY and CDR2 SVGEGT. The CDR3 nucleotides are TGTGCCAGCGTACGACGGGGGACGCTCACAGATACGCAGTATTTT. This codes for CASVRRGTLTDTQYF.

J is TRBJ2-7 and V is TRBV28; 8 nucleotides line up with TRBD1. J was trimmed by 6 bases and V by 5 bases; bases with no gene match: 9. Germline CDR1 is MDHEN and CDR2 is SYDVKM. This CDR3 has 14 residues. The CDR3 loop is CASSQPTGVAEQYF. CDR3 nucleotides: TGTGCCAGCAGTCAACCGACAGGGGTCGCCGAGCAGTACTTC.

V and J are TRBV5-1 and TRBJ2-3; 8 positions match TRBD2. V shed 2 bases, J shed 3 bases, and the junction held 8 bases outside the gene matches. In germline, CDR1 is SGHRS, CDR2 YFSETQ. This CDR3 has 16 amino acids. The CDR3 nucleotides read TGCGCCAGCAGCTTTAGACGGGAGGGCCGTACAGATACGCAGTATTTT. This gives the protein CASSFRREGRTDTQYF.

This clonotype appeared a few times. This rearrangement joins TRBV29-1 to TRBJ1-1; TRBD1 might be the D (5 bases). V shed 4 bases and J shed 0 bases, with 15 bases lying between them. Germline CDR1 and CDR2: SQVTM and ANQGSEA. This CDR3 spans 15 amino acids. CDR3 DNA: TGCAGCGTTGTTAGGCAGGGTTCTATGAACACTGAAGCTTTCTTT. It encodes CSVVRQGSMNTEAFF.

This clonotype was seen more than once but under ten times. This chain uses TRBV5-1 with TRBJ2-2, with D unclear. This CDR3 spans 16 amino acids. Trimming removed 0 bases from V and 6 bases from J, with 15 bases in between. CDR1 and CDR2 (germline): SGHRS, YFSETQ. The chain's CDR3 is CASSLGGRIVAGELFF. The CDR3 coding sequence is TGCGCCAGCAGCTTGGGCGGACGTATTGTCGCCGGGGAGCTGTTTTTT.

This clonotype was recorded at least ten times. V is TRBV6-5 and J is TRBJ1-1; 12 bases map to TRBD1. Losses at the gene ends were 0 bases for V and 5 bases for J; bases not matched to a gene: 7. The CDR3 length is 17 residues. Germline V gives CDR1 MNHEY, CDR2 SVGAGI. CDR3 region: CASSYSGTGGKRTEAFF. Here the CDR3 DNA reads TGTGCCAGCAGTTACTCCGGGACAGGGGGCAAGAGGACTGAAGCTTTCTTT.

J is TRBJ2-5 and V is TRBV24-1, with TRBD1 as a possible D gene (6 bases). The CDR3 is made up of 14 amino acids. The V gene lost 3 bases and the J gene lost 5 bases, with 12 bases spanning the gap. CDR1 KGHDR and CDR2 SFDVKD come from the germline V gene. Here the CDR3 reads CATSDPTGLETQYF. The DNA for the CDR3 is TGTGCCACCAGTGATCCTACAGGGCTCGAGACCCAGTACTTC.

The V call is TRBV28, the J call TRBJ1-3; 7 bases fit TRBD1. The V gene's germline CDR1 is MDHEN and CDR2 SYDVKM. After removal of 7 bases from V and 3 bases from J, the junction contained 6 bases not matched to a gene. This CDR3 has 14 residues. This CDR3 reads CASNRRGLGNTIYF. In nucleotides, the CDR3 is TGTGCCAGCAACCGAAGGGGGCTTGGAAACACCATATATTTT.

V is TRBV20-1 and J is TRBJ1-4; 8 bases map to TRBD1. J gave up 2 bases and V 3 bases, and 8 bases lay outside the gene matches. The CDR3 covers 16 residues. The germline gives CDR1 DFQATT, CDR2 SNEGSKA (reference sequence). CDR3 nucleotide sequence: TGCAGTGCTAGGGGGGGACAGGCGGCCACTAATGAAAAACTGTTTTTT. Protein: CSARGGQAATNEKLFF.

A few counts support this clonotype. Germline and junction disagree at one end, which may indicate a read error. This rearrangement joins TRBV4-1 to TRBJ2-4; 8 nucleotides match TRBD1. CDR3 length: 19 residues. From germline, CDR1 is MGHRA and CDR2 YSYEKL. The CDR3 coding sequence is TGCGCCAGCAGCGAAGAGGGGACCAGGGGGCGATTGGCCAAAAACATTCAGTACTTC. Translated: CASSEEGTRGRLAKNIQYF.

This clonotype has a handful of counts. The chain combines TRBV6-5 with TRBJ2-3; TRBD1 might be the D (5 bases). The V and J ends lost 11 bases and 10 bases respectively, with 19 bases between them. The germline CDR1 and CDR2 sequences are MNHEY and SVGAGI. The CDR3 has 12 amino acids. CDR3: CAARAVGMAQYF. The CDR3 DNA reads TGTGCCGCCAGGGCTGTGGGGATGGCGCAGTATTTT.

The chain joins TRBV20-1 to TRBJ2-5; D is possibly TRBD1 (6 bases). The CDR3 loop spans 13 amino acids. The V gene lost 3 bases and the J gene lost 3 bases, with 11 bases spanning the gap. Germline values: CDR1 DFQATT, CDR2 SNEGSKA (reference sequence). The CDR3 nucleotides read TGCAGTGCTAGTCTCCAGGGGAAAGAGACCCAGTACTTC. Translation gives CSASLQGKETQYF.

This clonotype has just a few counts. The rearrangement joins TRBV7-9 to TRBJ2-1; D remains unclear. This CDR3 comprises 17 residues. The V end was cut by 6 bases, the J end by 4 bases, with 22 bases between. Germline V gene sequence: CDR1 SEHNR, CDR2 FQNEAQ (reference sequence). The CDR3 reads CASSPAVGDGTYNEQFF. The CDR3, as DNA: TGTGCCAGCAGTCCAGCCGTTGGAGATGGTACTTACAATGAGCAGTTCTTC.

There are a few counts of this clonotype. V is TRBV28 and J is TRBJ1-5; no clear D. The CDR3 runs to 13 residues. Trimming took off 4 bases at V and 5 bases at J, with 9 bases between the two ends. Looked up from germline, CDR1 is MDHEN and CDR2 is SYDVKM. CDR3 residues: CASSSYPDQPQHF. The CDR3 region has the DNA TGTGCCAGCAGTTCGTACCCCGATCAGCCCCAGCATTTT.

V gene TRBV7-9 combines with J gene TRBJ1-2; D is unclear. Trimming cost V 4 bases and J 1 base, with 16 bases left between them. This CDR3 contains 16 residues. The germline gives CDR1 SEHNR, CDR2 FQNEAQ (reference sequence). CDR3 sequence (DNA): TGTGCCAGCAGCTCGCTGGGAGACTGGGATAACTATGGCTACACCTTC. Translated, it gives CASSSLGDWDNYGYTF.

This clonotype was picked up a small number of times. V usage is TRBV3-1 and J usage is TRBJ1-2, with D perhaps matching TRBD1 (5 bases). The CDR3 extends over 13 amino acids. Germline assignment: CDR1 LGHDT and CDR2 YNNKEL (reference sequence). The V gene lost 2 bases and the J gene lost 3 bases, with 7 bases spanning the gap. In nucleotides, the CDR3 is TGTGCCAGCAGCCAATGGGGGGACTATGGCTACACCTTC. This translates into CASSQWGDYGYTF.

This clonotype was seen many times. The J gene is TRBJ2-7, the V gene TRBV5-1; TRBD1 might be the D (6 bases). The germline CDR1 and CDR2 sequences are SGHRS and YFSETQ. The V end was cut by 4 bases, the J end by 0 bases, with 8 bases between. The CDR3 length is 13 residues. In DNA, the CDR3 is TGCGCCAGCAGCAAACAGGGCTCCTACGAGCAGTACTTC. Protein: CASSKQGSYEQYF.

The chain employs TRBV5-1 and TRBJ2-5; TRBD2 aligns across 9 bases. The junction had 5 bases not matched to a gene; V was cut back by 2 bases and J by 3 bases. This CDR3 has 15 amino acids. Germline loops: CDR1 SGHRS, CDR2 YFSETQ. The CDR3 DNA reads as TGCGCCAGCAGCTTCCGTAGCGGGAGTAAAGAGACCCAGTACTTC. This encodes CASSFRSGSKETQYF.

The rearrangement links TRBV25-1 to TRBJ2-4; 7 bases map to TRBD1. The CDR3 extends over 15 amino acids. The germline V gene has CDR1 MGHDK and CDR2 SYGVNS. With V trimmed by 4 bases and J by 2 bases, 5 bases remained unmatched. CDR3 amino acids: CASSATGYPKNIQYF. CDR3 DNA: TGTGCCAGCAGTGCGACAGGGTATCCCAAAAACATTCAGTACTTC.

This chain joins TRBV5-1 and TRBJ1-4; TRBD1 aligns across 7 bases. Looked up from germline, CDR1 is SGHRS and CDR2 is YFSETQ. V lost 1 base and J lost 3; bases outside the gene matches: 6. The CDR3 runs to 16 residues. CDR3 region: CASSLSPGQSNEKLFF. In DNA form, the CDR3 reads TGCGCCAGCAGCTTGTCGCCGGGACAGTCTAATGAAAAACTGTTTTTT.

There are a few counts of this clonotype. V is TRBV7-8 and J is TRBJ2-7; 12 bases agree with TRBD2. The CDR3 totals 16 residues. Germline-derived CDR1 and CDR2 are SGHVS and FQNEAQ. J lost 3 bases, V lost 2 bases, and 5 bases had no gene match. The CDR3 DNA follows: TGTGCCAGCAGCTTATCTGGACTAGCGGGGTACTACGAGCAGTACGTC. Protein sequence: CASSLSGLAGYYEQYV.

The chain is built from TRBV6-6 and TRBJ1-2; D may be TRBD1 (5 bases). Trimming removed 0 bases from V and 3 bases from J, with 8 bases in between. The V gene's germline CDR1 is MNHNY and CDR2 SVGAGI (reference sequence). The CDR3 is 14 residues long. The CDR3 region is CASSYSSQDYGYTF. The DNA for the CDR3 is TGTGCCAGCAGTTACTCGTCACAGGACTATGGCTACACCTTC.

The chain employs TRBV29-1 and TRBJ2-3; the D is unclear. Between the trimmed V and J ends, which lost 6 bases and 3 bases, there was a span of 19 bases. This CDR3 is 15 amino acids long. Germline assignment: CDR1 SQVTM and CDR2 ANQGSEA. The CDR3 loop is CSVLNSDLGTDTQYF. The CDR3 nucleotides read TGCAGCGTCCTAAACAGTGATCTAGGGACAGATACGCAGTATTTT.

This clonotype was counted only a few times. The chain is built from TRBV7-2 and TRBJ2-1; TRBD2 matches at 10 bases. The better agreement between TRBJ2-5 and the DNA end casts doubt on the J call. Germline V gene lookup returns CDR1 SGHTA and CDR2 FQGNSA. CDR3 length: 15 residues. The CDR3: CASSPSSGGAKTQYF. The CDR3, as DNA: TGTGCCAGCAGCCCCTCAAGCGGGGGGGCGAAGACCCAGTACTTC.